A single sample is the source of the 8 T cell receptor beta chains below, sequenced in a study of regulatory T cells in long-lasting Graves disease. Time point: newly diagnosed GD, antithyroid drugs for less than 3 months. PBMC-extracted RNA yielded the TCR library. Building the TCR beta libraries relied on iRepertoire HTBI primers, and CDR3 regions underwent Arm-PCR. TCRdb fed the multiplex PCR reads into MiXCR, producing one record per CDR3 protein. The sample gives roughly 610,000 distinct CDR3 sequences, around 15% of which show up once; about 11% is in the top ten. The same data also contributed to another study, on T cells in Graves' hyperthyroidism and ophthalmopathy.

The sequences come from peripheral blood mononuclear cells (PBMCs), collected at new diagnosis, from a patient treated with antithyroid drugs. The receptors stem from a man younger than 35 with Graves disease.

The chain couples TRBV29-1 to TRBJ2-1; D is undetermined. The V gene lost 6 bases and the J gene lost 4 bases, with 22 bases spanning the gap. In germline, CDR1 is SQVTM, CDR2 ANQGSEA. The CDR3 runs 16 residues. The CDR3 DNA follows: TGCAGCGTCCCTGACCCCCCGGCTAGTCCGTACAATGAGCAGTTCTTC. Protein sequence: CSVPDPPASPYNEQFF.

This clonotype was seen many times. The CDR3: CATSDSRRNNEQFF. DNA of the CDR3: TGTGCCACCAGTGATTCACGACGGAACAATGAGCAGTTCTTC. V gene TRBV24-1 combines with J gene TRBJ2-1; unclear D gene. Trimming stripped 2 bases from V and 5 bases from J, with 9 bases between. Germline V gene data show CDR1 as KGHDR and CDR2 as SFDVKD. The CDR3 runs to 14 residues.

This clonotype was seen a few times. A much larger clone differs by one base, so this may be a read error. V gene TRBV10-2 combines with J gene TRBJ2-3; no firm D call. This CDR3 has 12 amino acids. Germline V lookup: CDR1 WSHSY, CDR2 SAAADI. Deletions cut 1 base from V and 4 bases from J, with 3 bases between. CDR3 DNA sequence: TGCGCCAGCAGTGAGTATGCAGATACGCAGTATTTT. Its translation: CASSEYADTQYF.

CDR3 loop: CASSPGLARDEQYF. The CDR3 DNA follows: TGTGCCAGCAGCCCGGGACTAGCGAGAGACGAGCAGTACTTC. V is TRBV3-1 and J is TRBJ2-7; 10 bases match TRBD2. In germline, CDR1 is LGHDT, CDR2 YNNKEL (reference sequence). J lost 5 bases, V lost 4 bases, and 5 bases had no gene match. This CDR3 spans 14 amino acids.

This clonotype was observed many times. V usage is TRBV6-1 and J usage is TRBJ1-2, with D tentatively TRBD1 (5 bases). The CDR3 is made up of 16 amino acids. Trimming removed 7 bases at V and 4 bases at J, with 22 bases between. CDR1 is MNHNS, CDR2 SASEGT, per germline. The CDR3 coding sequence is TGTGCCAGCACCACAGGCCCCCAGGGCCGCGGCTATGGCTACACCTTC. Its protein is CASTTGPQGRGYGYTF.

The rearrangement uses TRBV9 and TRBJ2-7, with 8 bases aligning to TRBD2. V shed 1 base, J shed 1 base, and the junction held 4 bases outside the gene matches. The CDR3 has 15 residues. CDR1 and CDR2 from the germline V gene are SGDLS and YYNGEE. DNA of the CDR3: TGTGCCAGCAGCGTATCGGGAGGGATTTCCTACGAGCAGTACTTC. Protein sequence: CASSVSGGISYEQYF.

This clonotype turned up a few times. The chain combines TRBV2 with TRBJ2-6, with a weak D call TRBD2 (5 bases). Germline CDR1 SNHLY, CDR2 FYNNEI. V was pared by 4 bases and J by 2 bases, with 9 bases between. The CDR3 is 15 amino acids. The CDR3 bases are TGTGCCAGCAGTGCCGAGGGAGCTGGGGCCAACGTCCTGACTTTC. Translated, it gives CASSAEGAGANVLTF.

Ten or more counts support this clonotype. The chain combines TRBV30 with TRBJ2-1, with 7 bases aligning to TRBD2. The germline CDR1 and CDR2 sequences are GTSNPN and SVGIG (reference sequence). This CDR3 spans 14 amino acids. Losses at the gene ends were 3 bases for V and 0 bases for J; bases not matched to a gene: 2. The CDR3 DNA reads TGTGCCTGGAGGGGCGGGAGCTCCTACAATGAGCAGTTCTTC. Translating it yields CAWRGGSSYNEQFF.